The clone carrying this TCR beta chain showed up just once. Its antigen is not known. Researchers ran the PCR with 60 Vbeta and 13 Jbeta primers. The protocol was immunoSEQ multiplex PCR, while the TCRdb copy is restricted to in-frame clones and leaves out a portion. The data contain under 150,000 clones, about 82% of them singletons. The germline V and J ends were trimmed by 11 bases and 3 bases, with 16 bases remaining between them. The CDR3 covers 13 residues. Germline CDR1 reads LNHDA; CDR2 reads SQIVND (reference sequence). The entry originates in a study of cytomegalovirus exposure and HLA in healthy donors. Study-level findings and limits: It was reported that the classifier diagnosed cytomegalovirus status with high specificity and sensitivity in both the original and validation cohorts. For presence/absence analyses, sequencing depth was assumed to be roughly uniform across donors. Most TCR sequences showed up rarely, but some public TCRs showed up in many donors.

The chain links TRBV19 to TRBJ1-1; no clear D gene. Sequencing used PBMCs. The receptor comes from a female donor in good health and CMV-seropositive. The CDR3 is CASSGIPDTEAFF. The CDR3 DNA is TGTGCCTCTAGCGGCATTCCTGACACTGAAGCTTTCTTT.